Listed here are 19 T cell receptor beta chains from one sample, sequenced in a study of cytomegalovirus exposure and HLA in healthy donors. The assay was immunoSEQ multiplex PCR, and TCRdb's table has in-frame clones only and misses some. The sample includes 160,000 or so clones, about 86% of them seen just once. Specimen: PBMCs. These TCRs come from a woman aged 25-40 years in good health and CMV-seronegative.

The chain carries TRBV2 and TRBJ1-5, with D perhaps matching TRBD1 (6 bases). Germline V CDR1 and CDR2: SNHLY, FYNNEI. V was trimmed by 5 bases and J by 0 bases, leaving 11 bases between them. This CDR3 has 15 residues. This chain's CDR3 is CASSPQGNSNQPQHF. The CDR3 coding sequence is TGTGCCAGCAGTCCACAGGGAAATAGCAATCAGCCCCAGCATTTT.

This rearrangement joins TRBV5-1 to TRBJ1-2, with D possibly being TRBD1 (6 bases). This CDR3 is 17 amino acids long. Germline CDR1 and CDR2: SGHRS and YFSETQ. Deletions cut 4 bases from V and 4 bases from J, with 23 bases between. The CDR3 region has the DNA TGCGCCAGCAGCGGGATGAGTGGTTCAGGGGTCGCCTATGGCTACACCTTC. It is translated as CASSGMSGSGVAYGYTF.

V and J are TRBV9 and TRBJ2-1; tentative D call: TRBD2 (5 bases). CDR1 and CDR2 (germline): SGDLS, YYNGEE. The CDR3 is 13 amino acids. The V end lost 7 bases, the J end lost 0 bases, and 8 bases lay between the germline ends. CDR3 in amino acids: CASRGSSYNEQFF. The CDR3 DNA follows: TGTGCCAGCCGGGGAAGCTCCTACAATGAGCAGTTCTTC.

The chain joins TRBV10-3 to TRBJ2-1; D perhaps matches TRBD1 (5 bases). This CDR3 comprises 12 residues. V lost 7 bases and J 7 bases, leaving 11 bases between the germline ends. Germline CDR1 is ENHRY and CDR2 is SYGVKD. The CDR3 DNA reads TGTGCCATCACTGACAACAGGAATGAGCAGTTCTTC. It codes for CAITDNRNEQFF.

The CDR3 loop is CASSKGATAPLHF. In DNA form, the CDR3 reads TGTGCCAGCAGCAAAGGGGCTACGGCACCCCTCCACTTT. The J gene is TRBJ1-6, the V gene TRBV4-2; D is possibly TRBD1 (5 bases). CDR1 and CDR2 (germline): LGHNA, YNFKEQ. The CDR3 length is 13 residues. V lost 5 bases and J lost 11, with 13 bases in between.

The chain recombines TRBV2 with TRBJ2-3; D may be TRBD2 (6 bases). The CDR3 runs to 16 residues. V gave up 6 bases and J gave up 2 bases, with 18 bases separating them. Germline V gene data show CDR1 as SNHLY and CDR2 as FYNNEI. CDR3 sequence: CASRSPAGRSTDTQYF. The DNA of the CDR3 is TGTGCCAGCAGATCTCCTGCGGGGCGTTCCACAGATACGCAGTATTTT.

Points on this clone: Its ends do not fully match the called genes, so a read error is possible. The chain employs TRBV5-1 and TRBJ2-1; 15 bases are a match to TRBD2. Germline loops: CDR1 SGHRS, CDR2 YFSETQ. The CDR3 is 14 amino acids. The CDR3 sequence is CASSLDGTSGGTLF. The DNA for the CDR3 is TGCGCCAGCAGCTTGGATGGGACTAGCGGGGGGACCCTCTTC.

This clone has only one observation. The V call is TRBV2, the J call TRBJ2-7; 8 bases line up with TRBD2. CDR1 and CDR2 from the germline V gene are SNHLY and FYNNEI. CDR3 length: 16 residues. The trim removed 5 bases at V and 0 bases at J, leaving 9 bases unmatched. The CDR3 protein is CASSTRPAGDSYEQYF. The CDR3 DNA reads as TGTGCCAGCAGTACCCGGCCAGCGGGGGACTCCTACGAGCAGTACTTC.

The chain joins TRBV5-6 to TRBJ2-2, with D possibly being TRBD2 (6 bases). CDR1 and CDR2 (germline): SGHDT, YYEEEE. The CDR3 consists of 15 residues. V lost 0 bases to trimming and J lost 6 bases, with 12 bases between them. CDR3 protein: CASSLDGGYAGELFF. CDR3 nucleotides: TGTGCCAGCAGCTTGGACGGGGGTTATGCCGGGGAGCTGTTTTTT. The whole variable domain, remainder taken from reference TRBV5-6 and TRBJ2-2, is DAGVTQSPTHLIKTRGQQVTLRCSPKSGHDTVSWYQQALGQGPQFIFQYYEEEERQRGNFPDRFSGHQFPNYSSELNVNALLLGDSALYLCASSLDGGYAGELFFGEGSRLTVL.

The V gene is TRBV5-8, the J gene TRBJ2-1; D is ambiguous. Germline V gene sequence: CDR1 SGHTS, CDR2 YDEGEE. This CDR3 region has 16 residues. The V and J ends lost 0 bases and 3 bases respectively, with 13 bases between them. The CDR3 sequence is CASSLGWQIDYNEQFF. The CDR3 nucleotides read TGTGCCAGCAGCTTGGGGTGGCAGATCGACTACAATGAGCAGTTCTTC.

The chain couples TRBV9 to TRBJ2-1; perhaps TRBD2 as D (6 bases). V was clipped by 0 bases and J by 8 bases, with 15 bases between them. Germline CDR1 and CDR2: SGDLS and YYNGEE. This CDR3 spans 15 amino acids. In DNA form, the CDR3 reads TGTGCCAGCAGCGTAGGGACCATCGGAGGGGATGAGCAGTTCTTC. It translates to CASSVGTIGGDEQFF.

V is TRBV27 and J is TRBJ2-1; 7 bases agree with TRBD2. Germline trimming cut 1 base from V and 15 bases from J; bases unmatched to any gene: 15. The CDR3 spans 15 residues. The V gene's germline CDR1 is MNHEY and CDR2 SMNVEV (reference sequence). The CDR3 region has the DNA TGTGCCAGCAGTTTATTTAGTGGGGGGGTTAGTAGTCTGTTCTTC. Its translation: CASSLFSGGVSSLFF.

The chain combines TRBV10-3 with TRBJ2-3; possibly TRBD2 for D (6 bases). The CDR3 is 16 residues long. The germline CDR1 and CDR2 sequences are ENHRY and SYGVKD. Here the CDR3 DNA reads TGTGCGTCCGACCCGGGGAGGACAACTAACACAGATACGCAGTATTTT. It encodes CASDPGRTTNTDTQYF.

The CDR3 sequence is CASSFLGTSSSDTQYF. The CDR3 DNA reads TGTGCCAGCAGCTTCCTTGGGACTAGCAGTTCAGATACGCAGTATTTT. V gene TRBV5-6 combines with J gene TRBJ2-3, with 9 nucleotides matching TRBD2. After removal of 2 bases from V and 4 bases from J, the junction contained 8 bases not matched to a gene. The germline CDR1 and CDR2 sequences are SGHDT and YYEEEE. This CDR3 spans 16 amino acids.

The chain carries TRBV5-1 and TRBJ2-3, with D possibly being TRBD1 (6 bases). The V gene's germline CDR1 is SGHRS and CDR2 YFSETQ. There are 14 residues in the CDR3. The V gene lost 4 bases and the J gene lost 2 bases, with 11 bases spanning the gap. The chain's CDR3 is CASSLLGATDTQYF. CDR3 nucleotide sequence: TGCGCCAGCAGCCTCTTGGGGGCCACAGATACGCAGTATTTT.

The chain joins TRBV15 to TRBJ2-7; the match to TRBD1 covers 10 bases. Unmatched junction bases numbered 2, after V lost 0 bases and J lost 0 bases. The CDR3 loop spans 16 amino acids. In germline, CDR1 is LNHNV, CDR2 YYDKDF (reference sequence). CDR3 amino acids: CATSRDGQGGSYEQYF. CDR3 in DNA: TGTGCCACCAGCAGAGATGGACAGGGGGGCTCCTACGAGCAGTACTTC. The variable domain in full, completed from reference TRBV15 and TRBJ2-7, reads DAMVIQNPRYQVTQFGKPVTLSCSQTLNHNVMYWYQQKSSQAPKLLFHYYDKDFNNEADTPDNFQSRRPNTSFCFLDIRSPGLGDTAMYLCATSRDGQGGSYEQYFGPGTRLTVT.

V gene TRBV5-1 combines with J gene TRBJ2-7, with 8 bases that match TRBD1. The CDR3 is 17 residues long. Unmatched junction bases numbered 10, after V lost 0 bases and J lost 2 bases. Germline CDR1 and CDR2: SGHRS and YFSETQ. CDR3 DNA: TGCGCCAGCAGCTTGGACCCAGGGGGCTCTGGGACCTACGAGCAGTACTTC. Translation: CASSLDPGGSGTYEQYF.

The CDR3 loop reads CASSGDRVTEAFF. The CDR3 region has the DNA TGTGCCAGCAGCGGGGACAGGGTCACTGAAGCTTTCTTT. V gene TRBV2 combines with J gene TRBJ1-1; TRBD1 matches at 9 bases. This CDR3 contains 13 residues. V was pared by 6 bases and J by 4 bases, with 3 bases of the junction left unmatched. The germline gives CDR1 SNHLY, CDR2 FYNNEI.

The gene calls are TRBV2 and TRBJ1-6, with 7 bases identical to TRBD1. The trim removed 5 bases at V and 2 bases at J, leaving 6 bases unmatched. CDR3 size: 16 residues. Germline V gives CDR1 SNHLY, CDR2 FYNNEI. Written as DNA, the CDR3 is TGTGCCAGCAGTCAGGACAGGCTCACCTATAATTCACCCCTCCACTTT. It is translated as CASSQDRLTYNSPLHF.